Reported below is one T cell receptor (beta chain). The data were taken from a study of blood T cell repertoires in COVID-19. The wider study: Whether acute or convalescent, the COVID-19 samples came from the United States, Italy and Spain. PBMCs, B-cell-depleted T cells, or T cells provided the cDNA or gDNA that made up the material.

Authors' data handling: Researchers report that nucleated cell counts were estimated from reference gene primer amplification. Sequencing used immunoSEQ multiplex PCR; TCRdb keeps in-frame clones, though not all of them. V and J calls and clone size are those listed in that table; D and trimming were worked out from the DNA. The repertoire consists of about 120,000 clones, with 85% to 90% occurring once and the leading ten covering roughly 30%. With 4 bases clipped from V and 7 bases from J, the junction kept 5 bases outside the gene matches. This CDR3 contains 15 residues. The germline gives CDR1 SNHLY, CDR2 FYNNEI.

This chain connects TRBV2 to TRBJ1-5; TRBD1 agrees at 12 bases. What was sequenced was peripheral blood. The TCR was taken from a woman between 65 and 79 years old with acute or convalescent COVID-19. CDR3 coding DNA: TGTGCCAGCAGTGCTGGGACAGGGGGCGGACAGCCCCAGCATTTT. This gives the protein CASSAGTGGGQPQHF.